The source of this TCR beta chain is a study of T cells in Graves' hyperthyroidism and ophthalmopathy (dated by TCRdb to between 2018 and 2021). Looking at the study overall: Peripheral blood samples were taken at initial diagnosis, before any treatment was given. For training and testing, the 100 or so patients in the discovery cohort were randomly divided in a 7:3 ratio. TCR V-J signatures able to tell the groups apart were searched for in a discovery cohort of 90 to 100 patients, of whom over 40 had Graves' ophthalmopathy and 57 had stable Graves' hyperthyroidism. Prospective prediction of ophthalmopathy was tested in an independent validation cohort consisting of 18 hyperthyroidism patients and about 17 patients who later progressed to ophthalmopathy. Once sampling was done, hyperthyroidism patients were given methimazole at a starting dose of 30 mg daily, whereas ophthalmopathy patients were given high-dose intravenous methylprednisolone. According to the paper, TCR Vbeta CDR3 sequencing was carried out on some 140 peripheral blood samples, which came from about 45 ophthalmopathy, under 80 hyperthyroidism and roughly 17 progressor patients. Thyroid tissue and blood T-cell repertoires from six Graves' hyperthyroidism patients were also compared in the study. General findings and caveats noted by the study authors: A model built on a 13 V-J signature distinguished ophthalmopathy from stable hyperthyroidism, reaching roughly 88% sensitivity and around 81% specificity in cross-validation and 80%/75% in testing. Most expanded thyroid clonotypes (frequency above 0.001) were also found in blood, which suggests that blood repertoires may mirror thyroid immune responses. No statistical method was used to set the sample size in advance, and investigators knew the group allocation. During validation, the model predicted progression to ophthalmopathy a median of roughly 7.1 months ahead of onset, with almost 71% sensitivity and more than 72% specificity.

In the ophthalmopathy patients, disease was moderately to severely active, with a Clinical Activity Score of 3 or more, a NOSPECS grade of 4 or more, and a duration of less than 3 months. Patients with uncontrolled infections, other autoimmune diseases, pregnancy or lactation were excluded. Diagnoses were established on the basis of clinical symptoms, serum thyroxine and TRAb, thyroid ultrasound, and orbital computed tomography. PBMCs were separated from approximately 9.9 ml of fresh peripheral blood using Ficoll-Paque density gradient centrifugation. Total RNA was extracted using Trizol reagent, and RNA quality was assessed on an Agilent 2100 Bioanalyzer. The TCR beta CDR3 regions were amplified from the RNA transcripts. The TCR CDR3 was subjected to a first round of RT-PCR using the HTBI primer set and the Qiagen OneStep RT-PCR kit. Libraries were constructed in a second round of multiplex PCR, after which size selection and purification were performed. The libraries were sequenced on an Illumina HiSeq2000 using paired-end 100 bp reads. The original pipeline was this. SOAPnuke was used to process the raw data, removing reads that contained adapters or uncalled bases, had a mean Phred below 15, or lacked an exact match to the constant primer or identifier. High-quality paired reads were merged with COPE v1.2.5, and unique nucleotide sequences were defined as clonotypes. MiTCR v1.1 was used to align the clonotypes against IMGT TRBV, TRBD and TRBJ reference segments. Only V-J combinations with frequency above 0.0001, covering 98% to 99.2% of repertoires, were analysed. The TCS score was defined as the ratio of F50 (clonal expansion) to E x V (chaos), calculated using BLOSUM62-based TCRdist between CDR3 peptides within each V-J. Welch's t-statistics and random forest reduced 514 V-J features to about 13, which were used in a naive Bayes classifier (R e1071). The public reads were reprocessed in TCRdb via fastp at Q25 and MiXCR, keeping in-frame beta chains. CDR3 protein duplicates are merged, each entry listing the most common genes and DNA. In this record, the V and J calls reflect TCRdb's handling and not the investigators' own analysis. The sample records about 500,000 distinct CDR3 sequences, more than 15% of which are singletons. The top ten constitute approximately 30% of the sample.

This clonotype was counted between two and nine times. This clone's antigen is unknown. There are no base qualities to consult, and no much larger clone falls within one base. The germline V gene yields MNHNS for CDR1 and SASEGT for CDR2. V sheds 11 bases and J sheds 2 bases, leaving 15 bases between their ends. The CDR3 contains 13 residues, cysteine and phenylalanine counted. CDR3 DNA only is kept here, 39 bases in frame from base 1. The receptor's source is a woman aged 30 to 39 with Graves' ophthalmopathy. The chain couples TRBV6-1 to TRBJ1-1; a confident D gene designation cannot be given. The sample taken for sequencing was blood. The CDR3 here reads CASSGFRNTEAFF. The nucleotide sequence reads as follows: TGTGCCTCCTCGGGCTTCCGAAACACTGAAGCTTTCTTT.